The rows below give T cell receptor beta chains drawn from one sample of a study of cytomegalovirus exposure and HLA in healthy donors. Method: immunoSEQ multiplex PCR; TCRdb's copy keeps in-frame clones and lacks some. The sample yields more than 200,000 clones, 83% seen once. Input material: PBMCs. These receptors came from a girl aged 10 to 17 in good health and CMV-seronegative. Each CDR3 is given without its conserved first and last residue.

j_gene: TRBJ2-2
v_gene: TRBV28
CDR3aa: ASSLGLAVNTGELF

j_gene: TRBJ2-2
v_gene: TRBV19
CDR3aa: ASTSEFLWGVKTTNTGELF

j_gene: TRBJ2-1
v_gene: TRBV7-6
CDR3aa: ASSLTSPVYNEQF

j_gene: TRBJ2-7
v_gene: TRBV2
CDR3aa: ASTVIQGRGLSQY

j_gene: TRBJ2-1
v_gene: TRBV5-4
CDR3aa: ASSLIRGGNEQF

j_gene: TRBJ1-5
v_gene: TRBV19
CDR3aa: ASNPTGTGNHQPQH

j_gene: TRBJ1-3
v_gene: TRBV5-6
CDR3aa: ASQGLGTGNTIY

j_gene: TRBJ1-2
v_gene: TRBV10-3
CDR3aa: AIGDRGRYGYT

j_gene: TRBJ2-4
v_gene: TRBV7-2
CDR3aa: ASSLVSGVIAKNIQY

j_gene: TRBJ1-2
v_gene: TRBV19
CDR3aa: ASSLRQGGLYGYT

j_gene: TRBJ2-1
v_gene: TRBV10-3
CDR3aa: AISERSGYNEQF

j_gene: TRBJ1-2
v_gene: TRBV4-3
CDR3aa: ASSLTGTSGYT

j_gene: TRBJ2-1
v_gene: TRBV9
CDR3aa: ASSGRDTNNEQF

j_gene: TRBJ2-7
v_gene: TRBV7-8
CDR3aa: ASSFPGQGLETSYEQY

j_gene: TRBJ1-2
v_gene: TRBV5-4
CDR3aa: ASSTRTEAYGYT

j_gene: TRBJ2-7
v_gene: TRBV14
CDR3aa: ASSQPTGRRQGISYEQY